Below, 22 T cell receptor beta chains from the same sample are listed, as sequenced in a study of OX40 agonist ivuxolimab in advanced cancers. Produced via immunoSEQ multiplex PCR; TCRdb's table is partial and in-frame only. The data hold about 90,000 clones, with less than 95% observed a single time. Sequenced here: CD4+ or CD8+ T cells sorted from blood, sampled in a trial of the OX40 agonist ivuxolimab. The receptors come from an adult with an advanced solid tumor such as melanoma, head and neck, liver or kidney cancer.

The chain employs TRBV29-1 and TRBJ1-2, with D possibly being TRBD1 (6 bases). CDR3 length: 14 residues. The V and J ends lost 0 bases and 3 bases respectively, with 11 bases between them. In germline, CDR1 is SQVTM, CDR2 ANQGSEA. The CDR3 DNA is TGCAGCGTTGAAGAGGGGGGGCGCTACTATGGCTACACCTTC. Its translation is CSVEEGGRYYGYTF.

This clone was counted a few times. CDR3 coding DNA: TGTGCCAGCAGCCATGGACAGTTTCACACAGATACGCAGTATTTT. It translates to CASSHGQFHTDTQYF. The chain couples TRBV9 to TRBJ2-3, with TRBD1 as a possible D gene (6 bases). The V end lost 4 bases, the J end lost 2 bases, and 14 bases lay between the germline ends. The CDR3 runs to 15 residues. CDR1 and CDR2 (germline): SGDLS, YYNGEE.

The rearrangement links TRBV11-2 to TRBJ2-7, with a tentative D call TRBD2 (7 bases). The CDR3 consists of 14 residues. CDR1 and CDR2 (germline): SGHAT, FQNNGV. Trimming took 5 bases from V and 3 from J, leaving 14 bases between them. The CDR3 sequence is CASSRGGGHYEQYF. DNA of the CDR3: TGTGCCAGCAGCCGGGGCGGGGGCCACTACGAGCAGTACTTC.

The rearrangement links TRBV23-1 to TRBJ2-3, with D perhaps given as TRBD1 or TRBD2 (5 bases each). TRBV23-1 is treated as an ORF (open reading frame) with a function not yet certain. The CDR3 loop spans 18 amino acids. The V gene lost 0 bases and the J gene lost 4 bases, with 20 bases spanning the gap. CDR3 amino acids: CASSQSNNGAEGADTQYF. The CDR3 region has the DNA TGCGCCAGCAGTCAATCGAACAACGGGGCCGAGGGCGCAGATACGCAGTATTTT.

The chain couples TRBV5-1 to TRBJ2-1; 7 bases are a match to TRBD1. V lost 4 bases and J lost 3; bases outside the gene matches: 7. CDR3 length: 15 residues. Looked up from germline, CDR1 is SGHRS and CDR2 is YFSETQ. CDR3 coding DNA: TGCGCCAGCAGCGCACGGGACAGCATCTACAATGAGCAGTTCTTC. Protein: CASSARDSIYNEQFF.

J is TRBJ1-4 and V is TRBV27; no clear D. This CDR3 is built from 12 residues. The germline CDR1 and CDR2 sequences are MNHEY and SMNVEV (reference sequence). V lost 2 bases and J lost 11, with 9 bases in between. Here the CDR3 DNA reads TGTGCCAGCAGTTTAACCGGAGGGAAACTGTTTTTT. Translating gives CASSLTGGKLFF. Based on the CDR3 plus reference TRBV27 and TRBJ1-4, the full variable domain is EAQVTQNPRYLITVTGKKLTVTCSQNMNHEYMSWYRQDPGLGLRQIYYSMNVEVTDKGDVPEGYKVSRKEKRNFPLILESPSPNQTSLYFCASSLTGGKLFFGSGTQLSVL.

J is TRBJ2-1 and V is TRBV7-9; D perhaps matches TRBD2 (5 bases). The V gene lost 2 bases and the J gene lost 5 bases, with 7 bases spanning the gap. The CDR3 extends over 13 amino acids. Germline CDR1 is SEHNR and CDR2 is FQNEAQ (reference sequence). The CDR3 sequence is CASSLMRDNEQFF. CDR3 nucleotides: TGTGCCAGCAGCTTAATGCGGGACAATGAGCAGTTCTTC.

Only a few counts were recorded for this clone. The chain has TRBV10-1 and TRBJ1-2; 8 positions match TRBD1. CDR3 length: 15 residues. V gave up 3 bases and J gave up 4 bases; unmatched junction bases: 7. Germline lookup yields CDR1 WNHNN and CDR2 SYGVQD (reference sequence). Written as DNA, the CDR3 is TGCGCCAGCAGTGAATCCACCGGGACAGGCTATGGCTACACCTTC. Protein sequence: CASSESTGTGYGYTF.

The V gene is TRBV6-6, the J gene TRBJ1-2; D gene uncertain. Trimming removed 5 bases from V and 8 bases from J, with 9 bases in between. The CDR3 has 11 amino acids. Germline CDR1 is MNHNY and CDR2 is SVGAGI (reference sequence). This CDR3 reads CASSVTYGYTF. DNA of the CDR3: TGTGCCAGCAGTGTGACTTACGGCTACACCTTC.

J is TRBJ2-7 and V is TRBV28; 7 bases agree with TRBD2. V shed 5 bases, J shed 7 bases, and the junction held 5 bases outside the gene matches. This CDR3 has 12 residues. The germline V gene encodes CDR1 MDHEN and CDR2 SYDVKM. CDR3 bases: TGTGCCAGCAGTCCCTGGGGGGGGGAGCAGTACTTC. This sequence encodes CASSPWGGEQYF.

The chain carries TRBV4-1 and TRBJ2-5; TRBD1 might be the D (6 bases). The CDR3 runs to 14 residues. V was pared by 4 bases and J by 1 base, with 10 bases between. Germline V gene data show CDR1 as MGHRA and CDR2 as YSYEKL. The CDR3 here is CASSPIRGQETQYF. The CDR3, as DNA: TGCGCCAGCAGCCCCATCAGGGGCCAAGAGACCCAGTACTTC.

V gene TRBV27 combines with J gene TRBJ2-3, with 8 bases lining up with TRBD1. The ends lost 7 bases at V and 9 bases at J; junction bases unmatched: 9. This CDR3 has 13 amino acids. Germline CDR1 is MNHEY and CDR2 is SMNVEV (reference sequence). This CDR3 is CASILERTGTQYF. CDR3 coding DNA: TGTGCCAGCATACTGGAACGGACAGGGACGCAGTATTTT.

This clone occurred once. The rearrangement joins TRBV18 to TRBJ2-1, with D possibly matching TRBD2 (5 bases). Trimming left V 3 bases short and J 6 bases short, with 21 bases between. The CDR3 extends over 17 amino acids. Germline CDR1 reads KGHSH; CDR2 reads LQKENI. CDR3 protein: CASSPLALVRPGNEQFF. The CDR3, as DNA: TGTGCCAGCTCACCCCTAGCCCTAGTCCGTCCAGGCAATGAGCAGTTCTTC.

The V gene is TRBV6-1, the J gene TRBJ2-5; 10 bases align to TRBD2. V shed 2 bases, J shed 4 bases, and the junction held 7 bases outside the gene matches. CDR1 and CDR2 from the germline V gene are MNHNS and SASEGT. The CDR3 runs to 16 residues. CDR3 residues: CASSETMASGRETQYF. CDR3 nucleotide sequence: TGTGCCAGCAGTGAAACTATGGCTAGCGGGAGAGAGACCCAGTACTTC.

V gene TRBV19 combines with J gene TRBJ1-5; D may be TRBD1 (5 bases). V lost 6 bases and J lost 2, with 11 bases in between. The CDR3 loop spans 14 amino acids. Per germline, CDR1 LNHDA and CDR2 SQIVND (reference sequence). The CDR3 loop reads CASRQDNGNQPQHF. CDR3 coding DNA: TGTGCCAGTAGACAGGATAATGGCAATCAGCCCCAGCATTTT.

This rearrangement joins TRBV5-4 to TRBJ2-2; D is ambiguous. The V end lost 9 bases, the J end lost 0 bases, and 9 bases lay between the germline ends. The CDR3 has 13 amino acids. Germline CDR1 reads SGHNT; CDR2 reads YYREEE (reference sequence). CDR3 sequence: CANSQANTGELFF. CDR3 nucleotide sequence: TGTGCCAATAGCCAGGCGAACACCGGGGAGCTGTTTTTT. Looking up the rest from reference TRBV5-4 and TRBJ2-2 gives the full variable domain: ETGVTQSPTHLIKTRGQQVTLRCSSQSGHNTVSWYQQALGQGPQFIFQYYREEENGRGNFPPRFSGLQFPNYSSELNVNALELDDSALYLCANSQANTGELFFGEGSRLTVL.

This chain uses TRBV19 with TRBJ1-2; 8 bases line up with TRBD1. This CDR3 has 15 residues. Per the germline V gene, CDR1 is LNHDA and CDR2 is SQIVND (reference sequence). J lost 4 bases, V lost 7 bases, and 11 bases had no gene match. CDR3 DNA sequence: TGTGCCAGTACTCAGGGGGCGCAGACCCTCTATGGCTACACCTTC. It codes for CASTQGAQTLYGYTF.

This clone was seen once. The rearrangement joins TRBV27 to TRBJ2-3; D is undetermined. Germline lookup yields CDR1 MNHEY and CDR2 SMNVEV (reference sequence). This CDR3 contains 15 residues. V dropped 2 bases and J dropped 0 bases, with 9 bases sitting between them. The CDR3, as DNA: TGTGCCAGCAGTTTAGTCGTTTCTAGCACAGATACGCAGTATTTT. Translated: CASSLVVSSTDTQYF.

This chain uses TRBV10-3 with TRBJ1-2; the D is unclear. Germline CDR1 reads ENHRY; CDR2 reads SYGVKD. The V end lost 7 bases, the J end lost 2 bases, and 17 bases lay between the germline ends. This CDR3 is 15 amino acids long. DNA for the CDR3: TGTGCCATCACCGAGGGTGAGGTCTCGAACTATGGCTACACCTTC. Its protein product is CAITEGEVSNYGYTF.

The chain is built from TRBV4-1 and TRBJ1-1; D remains ambiguous. Germline V gene sequence: CDR1 MGHRA, CDR2 YSYEKL. V dropped 5 bases and J dropped 0 bases, with 19 bases sitting between them. This CDR3 comprises 17 residues. The CDR3 DNA reads as TGCGCCAGCAGCACCCACCTACCCGGAAAGTTGAACACTGAAGCTTTCTTT. This encodes CASSTHLPGKLNTEAFF.

The chain recombines TRBV5-4 with TRBJ2-7, with 11 bases matching TRBD2. CDR1 SGHNT and CDR2 YYREEE come from the germline V gene (reference sequence). CDR3 size: 18 residues. The trim removed 4 bases at V and 2 bases at J, leaving 14 bases unmatched. The CDR3: CASSVFLAGGPTPYEQYF. Written as DNA, the CDR3 is TGTGCCAGCAGCGTCTTTTTAGCGGGAGGGCCTACACCCTACGAGCAGTACTTC.

J is TRBJ1-5 and V is TRBV28, with 9 bases matching TRBD1. Germline CDR1 reads MDHEN; CDR2 reads SYDVKM. The ends lost 5 bases at V and 2 bases at J; junction bases unmatched: 13. The CDR3 loop spans 18 amino acids. The CDR3 spells CASSPPTYGTGRNQPQHF. In DNA form, the CDR3 reads TGTGCCAGCAGTCCACCGACATACGGGACAGGGCGCAATCAGCCCCAGCATTTT.